These 15 T cell receptor beta chains were sequenced from one sample in a study of blood T cells in healthy people across ages. A second roughly 7 to 12 cycle PCR used barcoded and J-beta primers. TCRdb re-called the 5' RACE reads through MiXCR, storing one row per CDR3 protein. The repertoire holds 630,000 or so distinct CDR3 sequences, with about 30% as singletons. Sequencing used blood. Receptors originate from an elderly woman in good health.

This clonotype was picked up many times. The V gene is TRBV6-6, the J gene TRBJ1-6; 9 bases align to TRBD1. Germline-derived CDR1 and CDR2 are MNHNY and SVGAGI (reference sequence). The CDR3 runs 14 residues. J gave up 7 bases and V 2 bases, and 0 bases lay outside the gene matches. This CDR3 is CASSYGTGNSPLHF. The DNA of the CDR3 is TGTGCCAGCAGTTACGGGACAGGGAATTCACCCCTCCACTTT.

This clonotype was seen at least ten times. The chain uses TRBV3-1 and TRBJ2-1; 8 nucleotides agree with TRBD2. Trimming took 1 base from V and 5 from J; bases not matched to a gene: 4. The CDR3 sequence is 15 residues long. The germline CDR1 and CDR2 sequences are LGHDT and YNNKEL (reference sequence). CDR3 sequence: CASSQGSRGDNEQFF. The CDR3 bases are TGTGCCAGCAGCCAAGGATCGCGGGGGGACAATGAGCAGTTCTTC.

This clonotype was seen ten or more times. A much larger clone lies one base from this, so it may be a read error. The V gene is TRBV29-1, the J gene TRBJ1-2; D might be TRBD1 (6 bases). The CDR3 covers 12 residues. Germline lookup yields CDR1 SQVTM and CDR2 ANQGSEA. The CDR3 DNA follows: TGCAGCGGTGAAGTTGGCAGGGGCGGCTACACCTTC. Its protein is CSGEVGRGGYTF.

This clonotype was seen a few times. V and J are TRBV5-4 and TRBJ1-1, with D uncertain. This CDR3 contains 14 residues. The V and J ends lost 0 bases and 5 bases respectively, with 11 bases between them. Germline CDR1 SGHNT, CDR2 YYREEE (reference sequence). This CDR3 reads CASSLEGSRTEAFF. CDR3 in DNA: TGTGCCAGCAGCTTGGAAGGGAGTCGGACTGAAGCTTTCTTT. Using reference TRBV5-4 and TRBJ1-1 for the parts outside the CDR3, the full variable domain is ETGVTQSPTHLIKTRGQQVTLRCSSQSGHNTVSWYQQALGQGPQFIFQYYREEENGRGNFPPRFSGLQFPNYSSELNVNALELDDSALYLCASSLEGSRTEAFFGQGTRLTVV.

The chain joins TRBV5-6 to TRBJ2-5, with 9 nucleotides matching TRBD2. With 3 bases clipped from V and 1 base from J, the junction kept 10 bases outside the gene matches. Germline V gene lookup returns CDR1 SGHDT and CDR2 YYEEEE. The CDR3 runs 17 residues. In DNA form, the CDR3 reads TGTGCCAGCAGCTGGGGTCCGGGAGCGGGGGGCCAAGAGACCCAGTACTTC. This sequence encodes CASSWGPGAGGQETQYF.

In its sample, this clonotype was seen a few times. The gene calls are TRBV30 and TRBJ1-1; D is unclear. Germline-derived CDR1 and CDR2 are GTSNPN and SVGIG (reference sequence). The CDR3 length is 13 residues. Deletions cut 0 bases from V and 0 bases from J, with 5 bases between. Here the CDR3 DNA reads TGTGCCTGGAGTGTACAGATGAACACTGAAGCTTTCTTT. Residues: CAWSVQMNTEAFF.

This clonotype was seen at least ten times. The V gene is TRBV3-1, the J gene TRBJ2-3; TRBD1 is a possible D gene (5 bases). V dropped 0 bases and J dropped 9 bases, with 13 bases sitting between them. CDR1 LGHDT and CDR2 YNNKEL come from the germline V gene (reference sequence). The CDR3 sequence is 14 residues long. The CDR3 DNA sequence: TGTGCCAGCAGCCAAGATGGGGCCCGAACGACGCAGTATTTT. Amino acids: CASSQDGARTTQYF.

There are many counts of this clonotype. The chain is built from TRBV6-1 and TRBJ1-1; 11 bases are shared with TRBD1. This CDR3 contains 17 residues. V shed 5 bases and J 4 bases; nucleotides not matched to a gene: 12. Germline lookup yields CDR1 MNHNS and CDR2 SASEGT. The DNA of the CDR3 is TGTGCCAGCAGTAAACTAAACACCGGGACAGGGGGCACTGAAGCTTTCTTT. It translates to CASSKLNTGTGGTEAFF.

The chain has TRBV20-1 and TRBJ1-2; 8 positions match TRBD1. V shed 5 bases, J shed 1 base, and the junction held 3 bases outside the gene matches. Per germline, CDR1 DFQATT and CDR2 SNEGSKA (reference sequence). This CDR3 has 13 residues. CDR3 protein: CSALQGGNYGYTF. The DNA of the CDR3 is TGCAGTGCTCTACAGGGGGGTAACTATGGCTACACCTTC.

Many counts were recorded for this clonotype. The chain has TRBV29-1 and TRBJ2-3, with 9 bases lining up with TRBD1. Per the germline V gene, CDR1 is SQVTM and CDR2 is ANQGSEA. The CDR3 totals 10 residues. V gave up 6 bases and J gave up 10 bases; unmatched junction bases: 2. The CDR3 DNA sequence: TGCAGCGTCGGGGACAGGGCGCAGTATTTT. This sequence encodes CSVGDRAQYF.

This clonotype was seen only a few times. The chain combines TRBV19 with TRBJ2-5; D possibly corresponds to TRBD2 (7 bases). Germline V gives CDR1 LNHDA, CDR2 SQIVND (reference sequence). V was trimmed by 10 bases and J by 4 bases, leaving 22 bases between them. The CDR3 length is 15 residues. The CDR3 loop is CATTKGGGPGETQYF. The DNA for the CDR3 is TGTGCCACCACAAAAGGGGGGGGGCCGGGAGAGACCCAGTACTTC. The complete variable domain, with remaining parts taken from reference TRBV19 and TRBJ2-5, reads DGGITQSPKYLFRKEGQNVTLSCEQNLNHDAMYWYRQDPGQGLRLIYYSQIVNDFQKGDIAEGYSVSREKKESFPLTVTSAQKNPTAFYLCATTKGGGPGETQYFGPGTRLLVL.

The chain carries TRBV5-1 and TRBJ2-1; weak D call: TRBD1 (5 bases). Per the germline V gene, CDR1 is SGHRS and CDR2 is YFSETQ. The CDR3 has 14 amino acids. The V end lost 4 bases, the J end lost 5 bases, and 13 bases lay between the germline ends. The CDR3: CASSPFVRDNEQFF. CDR3 bases: TGCGCCAGCAGCCCCTTCGTCAGGGACAATGAGCAGTTCTTC.

The rearrangement joins TRBV5-1 to TRBJ2-5; 8 nucleotides match TRBD2. The CDR3 extends over 16 amino acids. The ends lost 3 bases at V and 4 bases at J; junction bases unmatched: 11. CDR1 and CDR2 from the germline V gene are SGHRS and YFSETQ. The CDR3 DNA reads as TGCGCCAGCAGCTCCCCCGGGGGGGGGTCGGGAGAGACCCAGTACTTC. It translates to CASSSPGGGSGETQYF.

This clonotype appeared a few times. V and J are TRBV29-1 and TRBJ2-5; 7 nucleotides align to TRBD2. J lost 4 bases, V lost 5 bases, and 10 bases had no gene match. The CDR3 length is 14 residues. Germline values: CDR1 SQVTM, CDR2 ANQGSEA. The CDR3 DNA reads as TGCAGCGTTCAAGCGGGGAGGGTAGGAGAGACCCAGTACTTC. Translation: CSVQAGRVGETQYF.

The chain links TRBV7-2 to TRBJ2-2, with D tentatively TRBD1 (5 bases). The V end lost 5 bases, the J end lost 7 bases, and 11 bases lay between the germline ends. Germline V gene data show CDR1 as SGHTA and CDR2 as FQGNSA. The CDR3 is 13 residues long. The CDR3 nucleotides read TGTGCCAGCAGCAGAGCAGGGCTCGGGGAGCTGTTTTTT. Residues: CASSRAGLGELFF.